This is a list of T cell receptor beta chains from one sample in a study of neurological immune-mediated disorders. In TCRdb, the 5' RACE reads were re-called with MiXCR into one record per CDR3 protein. This sample yields 15,000 or so distinct CDR3 sequences, of which roughly 13% are seen a single time; 41% belongs to the top ten. Input material: CD8+ T cells from blood. These receptors all stem from a female donor with HTLV-1-associated myelopathy (HAM/TSP). CDR3s include the opening cysteine and the closing phenylalanine or tryptophan. The D gene is left open where the match is weak. Only part of the rows carry a size: once, few, many, or a class if the clone is expanded.

-	TRBJ2-1	TRBV7-9	-	TGTGCCAGCAGCCCCCCGGGGACATGGGGTAATGAGCAGTTCTTC	CASSPPGTWGNEQFF
many	TRBJ2-2	TRBV4-3	TRBD1	TGCGCCAGCAGCCTCTTGGGGGGACAGGGATCCACCGGGGAGCTGTTTTTT	CASSLLGGQGSTGELFF
many	TRBJ2-2	TRBV7-9	TRBD2	TGTGCCAGCAGCTTTAGCGGGATCGGGACCGGGGAGCTGTTTTTT	CASSFSGIGTGELFF
many	TRBJ2-3	TRBV4-2	TRBD2	TGTGCCAGCAGCCTCGGAGCGGGACTCACTCCGGGAGATACGCAGTATTTT	CASSLGAGLTPGDTQYF
many	TRBJ2-2	TRBV7-6	-	TGTGCCAGCAGCTTAGAGCCAGACGACGGGAACACCGGGGAGCTGTTTTTT	CASSLEPDDGNTGELFF
many	TRBJ2-1	TRBV7-3	-	TGTGCCAGCAGCTCCCCCGCGCACAATGAGCAGTTCTTC	CASSSPAHNEQFF
many	TRBJ2-3	TRBV29-1	TRBD2	TGCAGCGCCCGGGGGGGCCCGGCAGATACGCAGTATTTT	CSARGGPADTQYF
many	TRBJ2-4	TRBV5-6	TRBD2	TGTGCCAGCAGCTTGCTTCGGGGGGATGGAGCCAAAAACATTCAGTACTTC	CASSLLRGDGAKNIQYF
many	TRBJ1-5	TRBV20-1	-	TGCAGTGGAGGGGAGGGTGTCAGGGAGGTTAGCAATCAGCCCCAGCATTTT	CSGGEGVREVSNQPQHF
many	TRBJ1-1	TRBV4-1	-	TGCGCCAGCAGCCAAGATCTCTTCAACACTGAAGCTTTCTTT	CASSQDLFNTEAFF
many	TRBJ1-1	TRBV5-1	-	TGCGCCAGCAGCCTGGGGCCTTCGGGTGACGCTGAAGCTTTCTTT	CASSLGPSGDAEAFF
many	TRBJ1-4	TRBV14	-	TGTGCCAGCAGCCTACAGGGAGGAAAACTGTTTTTT	CASSLQGGKLFF
many	TRBJ2-2	TRBV6-5	TRBD1	TGTGCCAGCAGTTACGGACAGGGGGGGGACCTGTTTTTT	CASSYGQGGDLFF
many	TRBJ1-5	TRBV7-9	-	TGTGCCAGCAGCTTATCCGATACACCCAATCAGCCCCAGCATTTT	CASSLSDTPNQPQHF
many	TRBJ1-6	TRBV20-1	-	TGCAGTGCTAGGGGTGGGTTCAAGAGCTCCTATAATTCACCCCTCCACTTT	CSARGGFKSSYNSPLHF
many	TRBJ2-1	TRBV6-6	-	TGTGCCAGCAGTTACGGGGACTCCTCCTACAATGAGCAGTTCTTC	CASSYGDSSYNEQFF
many	TRBJ2-7	TRBV7-6	-	TGTGCCAGCAGCTTAACTCCAGGGGACCACGAGCAGTACTTC	CASSLTPGDHEQYF
many	TRBJ2-7	TRBV28	TRBD1	TGTGCCAGCAGTTTAGGACAGGGGACAACCGAGTACTTC	CASSLGQGTTEYF
many	TRBJ1-1	TRBV7-3	-	TGTGCCAGCAGCTTATCAGGATCTGCTGAAGCTTTCTTT	CASSLSGSAEAFF
many	TRBJ2-7	TRBV6-5	-	TGTGCCAGCAGTTTCGGTACAGACCTGGAGGAGCAGTACTTC	CASSFGTDLEEQYF
many	TRBJ1-5	TRBV20-1	-	TGCAGTGCAAAAAGGACGGATAGCAATCAGCCCCAGCATTTT	CSAKRTDSNQPQHF
many	TRBJ1-5	TRBV12-3/TRBV12-4	-	TGTGCCAGCAGTTTAAGGTATAGCAATCAGCCCCAGCATTTT	CASSLRYSNQPQHF
once	TRBJ2-7	TRBV5-1	-	TGCGCCAGCAACGTAGAGGGAGGATACGTCGAGAAGTACTTC	CASNVEGGYVEKYF
many	TRBJ1-5	TRBV4-1	TRBD1	TGCGCCAGCAGCTCGGGACAGAATCAGCCCCAGCATTTT	CASSSGQNQPQHF
once	TRBJ2-7	TRBV4-1	-	TGCGCCAGCAGCCAAGAACCCGTACCTATCTACGAGCAGTACTTC	CASSQEPVPIYEQYF
many	TRBJ2-7	TRBV6-1	-	TGTGCCAGCAGTGAGTCGGCTACCTACGAGCAGTACTTC	CASSESATYEQYF
many	TRBJ1-6	TRBV20-1	-	TGCAGTGCCCATGCTGATTATAATTCACCCCTCCACTTT	CSAHADYNSPLHF
few	TRBJ2-7	TRBV4-1	-	TGCGCCAGCAGCCAACTTTCGGGTAACTACGAGCAGTACTTC	CASSQLSGNYEQYF
-	TRBJ2-1	TRBV5-1	-	TGCGCCAGCAGCTTGGAGGGGGAGGGGTTCAATGAGCAGTTCTTC	CASSLEGEGFNEQFF
-	TRBJ2-7	TRBV29-1	TRBD1	TGCAGCGTTGAAGACCCAGGGGGCGTCGAGCAGTACTTC	CSVEDPGGVEQYF
many	TRBJ2-2	TRBV9	TRBD1	TGTGCCAGCAGCCCCCCCCCTGACAGGGGGAAGGCCGGGGAGCTGTTTTTT	CASSPPPDRGKAGELFF
-	TRBJ2-2	TRBV20-1	TRBD2	TGCAGTGCTAGTCTGGAGCGGGGGGATCACGGGGAGCTGTTTTTT	CSASLERGDHGELFF
many	TRBJ2-7	TRBV7-8	-	TGTGCCAGCAGCTTAGAGCCGGGAGCCGGCGACGAGCAGTACTTC	CASSLEPGAGDEQYF
many	TRBJ2-5	TRBV27	-	TGTGCCAGCAGTTTTGGGGGTTTCCAAGAGACCCAGTACTTC	CASSFGGFQETQYF